This T cell receptor beta chain derives from a study of blood T cells in healthy people across ages. The donors, healthy Caucasians from Russia, were aged about 6 to 95. Using a J-beta primer mix together with a sample-barcoded 5' primer, a second PCR was run for roughly 6 to 11 cycles. TCRdb re-derived calls from the 5' RACE reads in MiXCR, one entry per CDR3 protein. The top ten hold approximately 7.7% of the sample, which has some 1.5 million distinct CDR3 sequences, over 25% seen once. This clonotype was seen a handful of times. Its specificity is not known. This CDR3 has 14 amino acids. V was cut by 7 bases and J by 6 bases, with 17 bases left in between. Germline CDR1 reads SGHRS; CDR2 reads YFSETQ. General observations from the study: It was not possible, with unsorted PBMCs, to conclusively compare naive and antigen-experienced cells.

This receptor was obtained from a woman in her twenties or thirties in good health. The chain couples TRBV5-1 to TRBJ2-1; D is uncertain. The sample comprised blood. CDR3 residues: CASGVQRSSNEQFF. The CDR3 nucleotides are TGCGCCAGCGGGGTCCAAAGAAGTAGCAATGAGCAGTTCTTC.